This TCR beta chain was captured by sequencing in a study of Graves' ophthalmopathy and Graves' hyperthyroidism. Findings of the study overall: Sensitivity of approximately 70% and specificity of 72.22% were achieved by the model that predicted ophthalmopathy progression.

For repertoire sequencing, the TCR beta CDR3 regions were amplified from RNA transcripts. RT-PCR with HTBI primers came first, then second-round multiplex PCR. TCRdb itself ran the multiplex PCR reads through MiXCR, one entry per CDR3 protein. The sample holds a few hundred thousand distinct CDR3 sequences, 15% to 20% seen once. This CDR3 contains 12 residues. Trimming cost V 4 bases and J 6 bases, with 10 bases left between them. Germline CDR1 is LNHNV and CDR2 is YYDKDF (reference sequence). This clonotype occurred many times. Antigen unknown. Input material: peripheral blood. The TCR comes from an adult woman with stable Graves' hyperthyroidism. This chain joins TRBV15 and TRBJ2-7; unclear D gene. CDR3 sequence (DNA): TGTGCCACCAGCAACAAGTTTGGCGAGCAGTACTTC. It translates to CATSNKFGEQYF.